A selection of T cell receptor beta chains follows, all from one sample in a study of control samples from healthy donors and cancer patients. The method was immunoSEQ multiplex PCR; TCRdb's version includes in-frame clones alone and lacks a portion of them. The sample includes around 130,000 clones, roughly 90% seen only once; the top ten take about two fifths. Specimen: blood. These receptors were obtained from a man aged 45-65 years in good health. The CDR3 runs from the conserved cysteine through the conserved F or W. The D gene is left open where the match is weak. Clone size is given for some rows only: seen once, a few or many times, or a class if the clone is expanded.

j_call,clone_size,d_call,v_call,cdr3_aa,cdr3_nt
TRBJ1-4,.,.,TRBV7-9,CASSLGVASNEKLFF,TGTGCCAGCAGCTTAGGTGTAGCCTCTAATGAAAAACTGTTTTTT
TRBJ2-2,.,TRBD2,TRBV3-1/TRBV3-2,CASSPGLAGITGELFF,TGTGCCAGCAGCCCGGGACTAGCGGGGATCACCGGGGAGCTGTTTTTT
TRBJ2-2,.,TRBD2,TRBV27,CASTHWGSSGVPVNTGELFF,TGTGCCAGCACCCACTGGGGCTCTAGCGGGGTGCCGGTGAACACCGGGGAGCTGTTTTTT
TRBJ1-1,.,TRBD1,TRBV2,CASSGTGPNTEAFF,TGTGCCAGCAGTGGGACAGGCCCGAACACTGAAGCTTTCTTT
TRBJ1-1,.,TRBD1,TRBV7-9,CASSSGGSGVNTEAFF,TGTGCCAGCAGTTCAGGGGGGTCAGGGGTTAACACTGAAGCTTTCTTT
TRBJ1-2,.,.,TRBV5-1,CASSLAGGGYGYTF,TGCGCCAGCAGCTTGGCTGGGGGGGGATATGGCTACACCTTC
TRBJ1-1,.,TRBD1,TRBV18,CASSLLLDRGEAEAFF,TGTGCCAGCTCACTCCTACTCGACAGGGGAGAGGCTGAAGCTTTCTTT
TRBJ1-2,.,.,TRBV11-2,CASSSSRANYGYTF,TGTGCCAGCAGCTCTAGCAGAGCTAACTATGGCTACACCTTC
TRBJ2-3,.,.,TRBV6-5,CASSYYRGQTQYF,TGTGCCAGCAGTTACTACCGCGGACAGACGCAGTATTTT
TRBJ2-1,.,TRBD2,TRBV5-8,CASSLRGGGSNEQFF,TGTGCCAGCAGCTTGCGGGGGGGCGGAAGCAATGAGCAGTTCTTC
TRBJ2-3,.,TRBD2,TRBV6-2/TRBV6-3,CASSLTGTSGGRQYF,TGTGCCAGCAGCCTTACAGGGACTAGCGGGGGGCGGCAGTATTTT
TRBJ1-5,.,.,TRBV30,CAWSGGASQPQHF,TGTGCCTGGAGTGGAGGGGCGAGCCAGCCCCAGCATTTT
TRBJ2-3,.,TRBD1,TRBV5-1,CASSPTMGQEWADTQYF,TGCGCCAGCAGCCCCACGATGGGACAGGAGTGGGCAGATACGCAGTATTTT
TRBJ2-5,.,.,TRBV24-1,CATGNRENQETQYF,TGTGCCACCGGGAACAGGGAAAACCAAGAGACCCAGTACTTC
TRBJ1-2,.,.,TRBV27,CASSLSQADVFYGYTF,TGTGCCAGCAGTTTATCCCAAGCGGATGTGTTTTATGGCTACACCTTC
TRBJ2-7,.,.,TRBV21-1,CASSKAHREGASYEQYF,TGTGCCAGCAGCAAAGCCCACAGGGAGGGCGCATCCTACGAGCAGTACTTC
TRBJ2-1,few,TRBD1,TRBV19,CASSEQGQGYNEQFF,TGTGCCAGTAGTGAGCAGGGACAGGGATACAATGAGCAGTTCTTC
TRBJ2-1,.,TRBD2,TRBV19,CASSIQAGGRDEQFF,TGTGCCAGTAGTATACAAGCGGGGGGGCGGGATGAGCAGTTCTTC
TRBJ1-1,.,.,TRBV7-9,CASSLDQTGNTEAFF,TGTGCCAGCAGCTTAGATCAGACAGGGAACACTGAAGCTTTCTTT
TRBJ1-5,.,.,TRBV6-6,CASSYLATSNQPQHF,TGTGCCAGCAGTTACCTGGCGACTAGCAATCAGCCCCAGCATTTT
TRBJ1-5,few,.,TRBV7-8,CASSPGLSNQPQHF,TGTGCCAGCAGCCCGGGACTATCAAATCAGCCCCAGCATTTT
TRBJ1-2,many,.,TRBV29-1,CSVDKAGANGYTF,TGCAGCGTTGACAAAGCTGGAGCCAATGGCTACACCTTC
TRBJ1-3,.,.,TRBV18,CASSQSSAPGNTIYF,TGTGCCAGCTCACAATCCTCCGCCCCTGGAAACACCATATATTTT
TRBJ1-4,.,.,TRBV29-1,CSVILGGNEKLFF,TGCAGCGTTATTTTAGGGGGGAATGAAAAACTGTTTTTT
TRBJ2-3,.,.,TRBV2,CASSEVWGLQYF,TGTGCCAGCAGTGAAGTCTGGGGACTCCAGTATTTT
TRBJ1-2,.,.,TRBV6-5,CASSYSSLANYGYTF,TGTGCCAGCAGTTACTCCAGCTTAGCTAACTATGGCTACACCTTC
TRBJ2-1,few,TRBD1,TRBV9,CASSEPGTGGKERAWSSYNEQFF,TGTGCCAGCAGCGAACCGGGGACAGGGGGGAAGGAGAGAGCATGGAGCTCCTACAATGAGCAGTTCTTC
TRBJ1-1,once,.,TRBV9,CASSVESRNTEAFF,TGTGCCAGCAGCGTAGAGTCGAGGAACACTGAAGCTTTCTTT
TRBJ1-5,few,.,TRBV5-4,CASSLGAPNQPQHF,TGTGCCAGCAGCTTGGGGGCCCCCAATCAGCCCCAGCATTTT
TRBJ2-3,.,TRBD2,TRBV27,CASSSFGGAINTDTQYF,TGTGCCAGCAGTTCCTTCGGGGGGGCCATTAACACAGATACGCAGTATTTT
TRBJ2-5,.,TRBD1,TRBV12-5,CASGLNPQGETQYF,TGTGCTAGTGGTTTGAACCCACAGGGGGAGACCCAGTACTTC
TRBJ2-1,.,TRBD2,TRBV5-1,CASSPGTSGAEDEQFF,TGCGCCAGCAGCCCGGGGACTAGCGGGGCGGAGGATGAGCAGTTCTTC
TRBJ1-6,.,.,TRBV19,CASSIGRNGSPLHF,TGTGCCAGTAGTATAGGGAGGAATGGTTCACCCCTCCACTTT
TRBJ1-5,.,.,TRBV19,CASSIRQNQPQHF,TGTGCCAGTAGTATCAGGCAGAATCAGCCCCAGCATTTT
TRBJ2-1,.,TRBD1,TRBV5-1,CASSLQTSGTEGYNEQFF,TGCGCCAGCAGCTTGCAAACCTCCGGGACAGAAGGCTACAATGAGCAGTTCTTC